The clone carrying this TCR beta chain was counted a few times. What it recognizes is unknown. This specimen belongs to a study of CD8 T cells in ankylosing spondylitis. The study's findings and limits: Seemingly characteristic of ankylosing spondylitis blood was a TCR beta motif consisting of fewer than 10 highly homologous variants.

A single record per CDR3 protein comes from TCRdb applying MiXCR to the 5' RACE reads. Seen here are about 450,000 distinct CDR3 sequences, roughly 26% observed once, and the top ten hold 0.89%. The length of the CDR3 is 14 residues. V dropped 4 bases and J dropped 2 bases, with 13 bases sitting between them. Germline CDR1 SQVTM, CDR2 ANQGSEA. Sequencing was carried out using blood, either unsorted or a sorted T cell fraction (not recorded which). The sequence was obtained from a male donor with ankylosing spondylitis. J is TRBJ2-3 and V is TRBV29-1, with TRBD2 as a possible D gene (6 bases). The CDR3 DNA reads TGCAGCGTTGGTGCTAGCGTTGCCACAGATACGCAGTATTTT. Protein product: CSVGASVATDTQYF.